The rows below give T cell receptor beta chains drawn from one sample of a study of T-cell memory formation after mild COVID-19. TCRdb re-called the 5' RACE reads through MiXCR, storing one row per CDR3 protein. The data show a few hundred thousand distinct CDR3 sequences, roughly 20% seen once. The sequenced sample was PBMCs or a T cell subset sorted from them (not recorded which). These receptors came from an adult woman who had mild COVID-19 (a few samples of this study predate the infection). Cell type and time point are not known. CDR3s include the opening cysteine and the closing phenylalanine or tryptophan.

TRBV5-1	TRBJ2-7	CASSPGLGVTSYEQYF
TRBV18	TRBJ2-7	CASSSGGQGAAYEQYF
TRBV7-9	TRBJ2-3	CAGDGSTDTQYF
TRBV20-1	TRBJ2-7	CSASSGTGGIYEQYF
TRBV29-1	TRBJ2-1	CSVEAGGSYNEQFF
TRBV6-2/TRBV6-3	TRBJ1-5	CASSGRQSMREPQHF
TRBV5-1	TRBJ2-3	CASSPSPQRALTSTDTQYF
TRBV18	TRBJ2-5	CASSPNRDFEETQYF
TRBV7-2	TRBJ2-7	CASSLGGWEQYF
TRBV6-5	TRBJ1-1	CASSYDRGKAEAFF
TRBV30	TRBJ1-5	CAWSLGDNQPQHF
TRBV11-3	TRBJ1-4	CASSLRWITGSNEKLFF
TRBV7-2	TRBJ1-2	CASSSTSRDRIKSYTF
TRBV12-3/TRBV12-4	TRBJ2-2	CASSKGLSNTGELFF
TRBV6-6	TRBJ2-7	CASSRQGGTYEQYF
TRBV4-3	TRBJ2-3	CASSQDLTGGNADTQYF
TRBV6-5	TRBJ1-1	CASSPWTGLGNTEAFF
TRBV12-3/TRBV12-4	TRBJ1-5	CASSFSRDDQPQHF
TRBV12-3/TRBV12-4	TRBJ2-5	CASRLGVAETQYF
TRBV7-2	TRBJ2-4	CASSRTALGIQYF
TRBV19	TRBJ1-5	CASSRENGNQPQHF
TRBV29-1	TRBJ1-4	CSVGGSWNEKLFF
TRBV6-2/TRBV6-3	TRBJ2-5	CASRGQGRETQYF
TRBV9	TRBJ2-6	CASSVKREVHSGANVLTF
TRBV6-2/TRBV6-3	TRBJ1-2	CASSWEDRANYGYTF
TRBV29-1	TRBJ2-5	CSLTGSEKETQYF
TRBV6-6	TRBJ2-2	CASTPGAHTGELFF
TRBV6-5	TRBJ1-2	CASSDSRARGYTF
TRBV3-1	TRBJ2-1	CASSRTEEQFF
TRBV6-5	TRBJ1-5	CASSLGGLGNQPQHF
TRBV9	TRBJ2-2	CASSVAYSTGELFF
TRBV5-1	TRBJ1-1	CASSGDDWNTEAFF
TRBV5-1	TRBJ2-7	CASSPISVRDRASYEQYF
TRBV15	TRBJ2-3	CATGRDTQYF
TRBV6-6	TRBJ2-1	CASSYGRNNEQFF